A selection of T cell receptor beta chains follows, all from one sample in a study of blood T cells in healthy people across ages. MiXCR, run by TCRdb on the 5' RACE reads, gives a single entry per CDR3 protein. The table records nearly 1 million distinct CDR3 sequences, roughly 50% of them present only once. The specimen sequenced was blood. The receptors originated from an older woman in good health. CDR3s include the opening cysteine and the closing phenylalanine or tryptophan. Each record gives: CDR3 protein, CDR3 DNA, clone size, D gene, CDR3 length, J gene, V gene. D genes are given only for firm matches. Not every row has a clone size; where given, it reads once, few, many or a size class.

CDR3: CASSATGNYVYEQYF
DNA: TGCGCCAGCAGCGCGACAGGGAATTACGTCTACGAGCAGTACTTC
size: NA
D: TRBD1
length: 15
J: TRBJ2-7
V: TRBV10-1

CDR3: CASSLDVAGDTQYF
DNA: TGCGCCAGCAGCTTGGATGTAGCGGGAGATACGCAGTATTTT
size: NA
D: TRBD2
length: 14
J: TRBJ2-3
V: TRBV5-1

CDR3: CASSQRGLGANVLTF
DNA: TGCGCCAGCAGCCAAAGGGGGCTTGGGGCCAACGTCCTGACTTTC
size: few
D: TRBD1
length: 15
J: TRBJ2-6
V: TRBV4-1

CDR3: CSARELAGGYEQYF
DNA: TGCAGTGCTAGAGAACTAGCGGGAGGTTACGAGCAGTACTTC
size: NA
D: TRBD2
length: 14
J: TRBJ2-7
V: TRBV20-1

CDR3: CASSLGRDALKTQYF
DNA: TGTGCCAGCAGCTTAGGCAGGGACGCTTTGAAGACCCAGTACTTC
size: NA
D: NA
length: 15
J: TRBJ2-5
V: TRBV11-2

CDR3: CAKKRAGANVLTF
DNA: TGTGCCAAGAAGAGGGCCGGGGCCAACGTCCTGACTTTC
size: NA
D: NA
length: 13
J: TRBJ2-6
V: TRBV7-2

CDR3: CASSELAGGLQETQYF
DNA: TGTGCCAGCAGTGAATTAGCGGGAGGCCTCCAAGAGACCCAGTACTTC
size: NA
D: TRBD2
length: 16
J: TRBJ2-5
V: TRBV6-1

CDR3: CASESGGYEQYF
DNA: TGTGCCAGCGAAAGCGGGGGCTACGAGCAGTACTTC
size: many
D: TRBD2
length: 12
J: TRBJ2-7
V: TRBV28

CDR3: CSANPSGRGKTQYF
DNA: TGCAGTGCTAATCCTAGCGGGAGGGGGAAGACCCAGTACTTC
size: NA
D: TRBD2
length: 14
J: TRBJ2-5
V: TRBV20-1

CDR3: CAISGPGQGNYGYTF
DNA: TGTGCCATCAGTGGCCCGGGACAGGGGAACTATGGCTACACCTTC
size: NA
D: TRBD1
length: 15
J: TRBJ1-2
V: TRBV10-3

CDR3: CASSAGTGGETQYF
DNA: TGTGCCAGCAGCGCAGGGACCGGGGGAGAGACCCAGTACTTC
size: NA
D: NA
length: 14
J: TRBJ2-5
V: TRBV27

CDR3: CASSFDSGRKEQYF
DNA: TGTGCCAGCAGTTTTGATAGCGGGAGGAAGGAGCAGTACTTC
size: NA
D: TRBD2
length: 14
J: TRBJ2-5
V: TRBV12-3/TRBV12-4

CDR3: CASSREVGDTGELFF
DNA: TGTGCCAGTAGTCGGGAGGTAGGGGACACCGGGGAGCTGTTTTTT
size: NA
D: TRBD2
length: 15
J: TRBJ2-2
V: TRBV19

CDR3: CASSRIGGPRFQPQHF
DNA: TGTGCCAGCAGCCGTATAGGGGGGCCGCGCTTCCAGCCCCAGCATTTT
size: NA
D: NA
length: 16
J: TRBJ1-5
V: TRBV11-2

CDR3: CAWSVGNVYEQYF
DNA: TGTGCCTGGAGTGTCGGGAATGTCTACGAGCAGTACTTC
size: NA
D: NA
length: 13
J: TRBJ2-7
V: TRBV30

CDR3: CATGGAPNEQYF
DNA: TGTGCCACAGGGGGGGCCCCCAACGAGCAGTACTTC
size: NA
D: NA
length: 12
J: TRBJ2-7
V: TRBV28

CDR3: CATNGQGTDTQYF
DNA: TGTGCCACCAATGGACAGGGTACAGATACGCAGTATTTT
size: NA
D: TRBD1
length: 13
J: TRBJ2-3
V: TRBV10-3

CDR3: CASGTYEQYF
DNA: TGTGCCAGCGGGACCTACGAGCAGTACTTC
size: many
D: NA
length: 10
J: TRBJ2-7
V: TRBV28

CDR3: CASSLDTLLAKNIQYF
DNA: TGTGCCAGCAGCCTGGACACTTTACTAGCCAAAAACATTCAGTACTTC
size: few
D: NA
length: 16
J: TRBJ2-4
V: TRBV7-9

CDR3: CASRIRDRTGNQPQHF
DNA: TGTGCCAGCAGGATTCGGGACAGGACGGGCAATCAGCCCCAGCATTTT
size: NA
D: TRBD1
length: 16
J: TRBJ1-5
V: TRBV6-2/TRBV6-3

CDR3: CASSPGGLAGGHGQFF
DNA: TGTGCCAGCAGTCCTGGAGGACTAGCGGGAGGCCATGGGCAGTTCTTC
size: NA
D: TRBD2
length: 16
J: TRBJ2-1
V: TRBV6-6

CDR3: CASSVTPYRLAGRETQYF
DNA: TGTGCCAGCAGCGTCACCCCCTACAGACTAGCGGGACGGGAGACCCAGTACTTC
size: NA
D: TRBD2
length: 18
J: TRBJ2-5
V: TRBV9

CDR3: CSSCRGRGTEAFF
DNA: TGCAGCTCATGTCGGGGGAGGGGGACTGAAGCTTTCTTT
size: NA
D: NA
length: 13
J: TRBJ1-1
V: TRBV29-1

CDR3: CASSSFETQSYEQYF
DNA: TGTGCCAGCAGCTCATTCGAGACACAGTCCTACGAGCAGTACTTC
size: NA
D: NA
length: 15
J: TRBJ2-7
V: TRBV6-5

CDR3: CASALGETQYF
DNA: TGTGCCAGCGCGTTGGGGGAGACCCAGTACTTC
size: few
D: NA
length: 11
J: TRBJ2-5
V: TRBV2

CDR3: CSVGTSGSSEQYF
DNA: TGCAGCGTTGGGACTAGCGGGAGTAGCGAGCAGTACTTC
size: NA
D: TRBD2
length: 13
J: TRBJ2-7
V: TRBV29-1

CDR3: CASSQDQGDTQYF
DNA: TGCGCCAGCAGCCAAGATCAAGGAGATACGCAGTATTTT
size: few
D: NA
length: 13
J: TRBJ2-3
V: TRBV4-3

CDR3: CSARDSGKDSEQYF
DNA: TGCAGTGCTAGAGATAGCGGGAAAGACTCCGAGCAGTACTTC
size: NA
D: TRBD2
length: 14
J: TRBJ2-7
V: TRBV20-1

CDR3: CASSFFDPTRHNQPQHF
DNA: TGTGCCAGCAGCTTCTTCGACCCGACCCGACATAATCAGCCCCAGCATTTT
size: NA
D: NA
length: 17
J: TRBJ1-5
V: TRBV5-6

CDR3: CASSPIGLRKNIQYF
DNA: TGCGCCAGCAGCCCCATCGGACTGCGTAAAAACATTCAGTACTTC
size: NA
D: NA
length: 15
J: TRBJ2-4
V: TRBV4-1

CDR3: CSVTTDSYEQYF
DNA: TGCAGCGTTACCACGGACAGCTACGAGCAGTACTTC
size: few
D: NA
length: 12
J: TRBJ2-7
V: TRBV29-1

CDR3: CASSLHAGTGTDTQYF
DNA: TGTGCCAGCAGCCTTCACGCCGGGACTGGCACAGATACGCAGTATTTT
size: NA
D: NA
length: 16
J: TRBJ2-3
V: TRBV7-2

CDR3: CASSFLAKNIQYF
DNA: TGTGCCAGCAGTTTTTTAGCCAAAAACATTCAGTACTTC
size: NA
D: NA
length: 13
J: TRBJ2-4
V: TRBV28

CDR3: CVWSEQLNTEAFF
DNA: TGTGTCTGGAGTGAACAGCTTAACACTGAAGCTTTCTTT
size: NA
D: NA
length: 13
J: TRBJ1-1
V: TRBV30

CDR3: CASSQDWDRALTDTQYF
DNA: TGCGCCAGCAGCCAAGATTGGGACAGGGCCCTCACAGATACGCAGTATTTT
size: NA
D: TRBD1
length: 17
J: TRBJ2-3
V: TRBV4-1

CDR3: CASSPRWVLAAYAAAEQYF
DNA: TGTGCCAGCAGTCCAAGGTGGGTCCTCGCGGCCTACGCAGCCGCCGAGCAGTACTTC
size: NA
D: NA
length: 19
J: TRBJ2-7
V: TRBV28

CDR3: CSVDGGSVSEQFF
DNA: TGCAGCGTTGATGGCGGGAGCGTATCCGAGCAGTTCTTC
size: few
D: TRBD2
length: 13
J: TRBJ2-1
V: TRBV29-1

CDR3: CASSLGRRGDEQYF
DNA: TGTGCCAGCAGTTTGGGCCGGCGAGGCGACGAGCAGTACTTC
size: once
D: NA
length: 14
J: TRBJ2-7
V: TRBV28

CDR3: CASSYLVSGRTNEQYF
DNA: TGTGCCAGCAGTTACCTGGTTAGCGGGAGGACGAATGAGCAGTACTTC
size: NA
D: TRBD2
length: 16
J: TRBJ2-7
V: TRBV6-6

CDR3: CASSHGKGYEQFF
DNA: TGCGCCAGCAGCCATGGGAAGGGGTATGAGCAGTTCTTC
size: NA
D: NA
length: 13
J: TRBJ2-1
V: TRBV4-1

CDR3: CAISRVQRDQPQHF
DNA: TGTGCCATAAGTCGGGTCCAGAGGGATCAGCCCCAGCATTTT
size: NA
D: NA
length: 14
J: TRBJ1-5
V: TRBV28

CDR3: CSAVHPRQGKYEQYF
DNA: TGCAGTGCCGTCCACCCGCGACAGGGTAAATACGAGCAGTACTTC
size: NA
D: TRBD1
length: 15
J: TRBJ2-7
V: TRBV20-1

CDR3: CSARESNQPQHF
DNA: TGCAGTGCTAGAGAAAGCAATCAGCCCCAGCATTTT
size: NA
D: NA
length: 12
J: TRBJ1-5
V: TRBV20-1

CDR3: CASSLQGRGETQYF
DNA: TGCGCCAGCAGTCTACAGGGTAGGGGAGAGACCCAGTACTTC
size: few
D: NA
length: 14
J: TRBJ2-5
V: TRBV4-1

CDR3: CATQASTGGETQYF
DNA: TGTGCCACCCAGGCTTCTACTGGAGGGGAGACCCAGTACTTC
size: NA
D: NA
length: 14
J: TRBJ2-5
V: TRBV28